This T cell receptor beta chain was sequenced during a study of regulatory T cells in long-lasting Graves disease. Looking at the study overall: Over 5 years on antithyroid drugs plus positive TSH receptor antibodies marked Graves' disease as persistent.

Concerning this clonotype: Its target is not known.

Relying on iRepertoire HTBI primers and Arm-PCR of CDR3 regions, the team built TCR beta libraries. One entry per CDR3 protein, called by TCRdb with MiXCR from the multiplex PCR reads. The sample holds 300,000 or so distinct CDR3 sequences, about 20% seen once. Sample time point: persistent/refractory GD, antithyroid drugs over 5 years with positive TRAb. After RNA was extracted from PBMCs, the TCR library was made from it. Germline CDR1 is SGHAT and CDR2 is FQDESV (reference sequence). The CDR3 consists of 13 residues. V lost 2 bases and J 5 bases, leaving 9 bases between the germline ends. Study results and limitations: Accuracy was perhaps lowered by the small sample size. TRBV28 was favored in persistent disease, as were TRBJ1-2 and TRBJ2-5. Fewer public clonotypes were shared by new patients (966) than by persistent patients (fewer than 3,000).

The sequence came from a female donor with Graves disease. Sequenced here: peripheral blood mononuclear cells (PBMCs), sampled when the disease was refractory, from a patient treated with antithyroid drugs. The V call is TRBV11-1, the J call TRBJ2-5; possible D gene TRBD1, 5 bases. The CDR3 loop is CASSLLAGETQYF. The CDR3 nucleotides read TGTGCCAGCAGCTTATTGGCAGGGGAGACCCAGTACTTC.